This TCR beta chain originates from a study of response to subunit inactivated influenza vaccine. This clonotype was found a few times. Its target is unknown. The CDR3 totals 13 residues. Germline V gene data show CDR1 as SGDLS and CDR2 as YYNGEE. Trimming pared 0 bases from V and 7 bases from J, leaving 10 bases between. Study-level points and caveats: It was suggested by the authors that few new T cells are recruited by each seasonal influenza vaccination.

TCRdb re-derived calls from the RT-PCR reads in MiXCR, one entry per CDR3 protein. The sample gives about 190,000 distinct CDR3 sequences, approximately 15% of which show up once; approximately 24% is in the top ten. This specimen was CD8+ T cells sorted from PBMCs, taken 4 to 6 days after vaccination. This clonotype was obtained from a man aged 50 or older who received an inactivated influenza vaccine. This chain joins TRBV9 and TRBJ1-2; no clear D gene. CDR3 DNA: TGTGCCAGCAGCGTAGGAGACCGGGGTGGCTACACCTTC. Translated, it gives CASSVGDRGGYTF.